Following are 29 T cell receptor beta chains from one sample sequenced in a study of response to subunit inactivated influenza vaccine. TCRdb used MiXCR to reprocess the RT-PCR reads, holding one entry per CDR3 protein. The sample lists about 620,000 distinct CDR3 sequences; around 10% were seen once. The same data also went into a second study, on T cells expressing NK-cell markers. That paper notes: 5'RACE template switching built TCR beta cDNA with unique molecular identifiers.

Here the sequenced sample was PBMCs from blood, taken on the day of vaccination. The receptor set was obtained from a man in his fifties who received an inactivated influenza vaccine.

The CDR3 reads CSAHPGGTIYEQYF. For the CDR3, the DNA is TGCAGTGCCCACCCCGGAGGGACCATCTACGAGCAGTACTTC. This chain uses TRBV20-1 with TRBJ2-7; a weak D match, TRBD2 (6 bases). Trimming pared 6 bases from V and 3 bases from J, leaving 18 bases between. This CDR3 has 14 amino acids. In germline, CDR1 is DFQATT, CDR2 SNEGSKA (reference sequence).

V usage is TRBV20-1 and J usage is TRBJ2-7, with D perhaps matching TRBD2 (6 bases). Germline V lookup: CDR1 DFQATT, CDR2 SNEGSKA (reference sequence). This CDR3 is built from 15 residues. V lost 0 bases and J lost 1, with 13 bases in between. In nucleotides, the CDR3 is TGCAGTGCTAGAGATCGAGGGAGGAATTCCTACGAGCAGTACTTC. Amino acids: CSARDRGRNSYEQYF.

With regard to this clonotype: A much larger clone lies a single base off, so this may be a read error. The chain carries TRBV6-5 and TRBJ1-1; D call uncertain. The V gene's germline CDR1 is MNHEY and CDR2 SVGAGI. CDR3 length equals 14 residues. The DNA of the CDR3 is TGTGACAGCAGTTACTCGAATCGGTTCACTGAAGCTTTCTTT. Its protein product is CDSSYSNRFTEAFF.

This clonotype has more than one count but fewer than ten. This sequence joins TRBV4-1 and TRBJ2-7; TRBD1 aligns across 7 bases. Germline-derived CDR1 and CDR2 are MGHRA and YSYEKL. The J segment lost 3 bases and the V segment lost 0 bases, leaving 8 bases of the junction unmatched. The CDR3 extends over 16 amino acids. Here the CDR3 DNA reads TGCGCCAGCAGCCAAGATCATGGGACAGACAACTACGAGCAGTACTTC. Protein sequence: CASSQDHGTDNYEQYF.

This clonotype showed up just a few times. V is TRBV20-1 and J is TRBJ2-3; 9 nucleotides match TRBD1. J lost 2 bases, V lost 6 bases, and 12 bases had no gene match. Germline loops: CDR1 DFQATT, CDR2 SNEGSKA (reference sequence). This CDR3 spans 16 amino acids. The chain's CDR3 is CSAFPQTGGLTDTQYF. As DNA, the CDR3 is TGCAGTGCCTTCCCTCAAACAGGGGGCCTCACAGATACGCAGTATTTT.

The chain uses TRBV6-1 and TRBJ2-1, with 13 bases identical to TRBD2. The CDR3 is 16 residues long. Germline CDR1 reads MNHNS; CDR2 reads SASEGT. The V and J ends lost 6 bases and 0 bases, in that order; junction bases with no gene match: 2. The CDR3 spells CASRGLAGSSYNEQFF. The CDR3 DNA sequence: TGTGCCAGCAGGGGACTAGCGGGGAGCTCCTACAATGAGCAGTTCTTC.

V usage is TRBV7-9 and J usage is TRBJ2-2, with D possibly matching TRBD2 (7 bases). The CDR3 spans 16 residues. Germline V gives CDR1 SEHNR, CDR2 FQNEAQ (reference sequence). The V end lost 0 bases, the J end lost 4 bases, and 12 bases lay between the germline ends. The CDR3 loop reads CASSLARGAGTGELFF. CDR3 nucleotide sequence: TGTGCCAGCAGCTTAGCCCGGGGGGCCGGCACCGGGGAGCTGTTTTTT.

The chain combines TRBV12-3 or TRBV12-4 with TRBJ1-4; unclear D gene. CDR3 length equals 15 residues. The V end lost 5 bases, the J end lost 10 bases, and 20 bases lay between the germline ends. The CDR3 sequence: CASSAQHGAVAKLFF. As DNA, the CDR3 is TGTGCCAGCAGTGCTCAACACGGAGCAGTAGCAAAACTGTTTTTT.

This clonotype was counted at least ten times. J is TRBJ2-1 and V is TRBV5-1; TRBD2 aligns across 11 bases. V dropped 4 bases and J dropped 9; count of bases not matched to a gene: 12. The length of the CDR3 is 16 residues. Per the germline V gene, CDR1 is SGHRS and CDR2 is YFSETQ. CDR3 protein: CASSKLAGEILVEQFF. CDR3 in DNA: TGCGCCAGCAGCAAACTAGCGGGAGAGATTCTGGTTGAGCAGTTCTTC.

V usage is TRBV10-2 and J usage is TRBJ2-1; TRBD1 matches at 7 bases. The CDR3 is made up of 16 amino acids. Trimming cost V 10 bases and J 0 bases; bases outside gene matches: 12. CDR1 is WSHSY, CDR2 SAAADI, per germline. The CDR3 region is CATHPPGQSSYNEQFF. As DNA, the CDR3 is TGCGCCACCCACCCCCCGGGACAGAGCTCCTACAATGAGCAGTTCTTC.

This chain connects TRBV29-1 to TRBJ1-1; D perhaps matches TRBD1 (5 bases). This CDR3 contains 15 residues. The ends were cut back, 4 bases at V and 1 base at J, with 16 bases in the middle. Germline V CDR1 and CDR2: SQVTM, ANQGSEA. CDR3 residues: CSVVGGVTGNTEAFF. In nucleotides, the CDR3 is TGCAGCGTTGTGGGTGGGGTAACAGGGAACACTGAAGCTTTCTTT.

This clonotype was seen a handful of times. V and J are TRBV6-5 and TRBJ2-5; D possibly corresponds to TRBD2 (6 bases). V was shortened by 4 bases and J by 0 bases, with 12 bases between the two germline ends. Germline CDR1 MNHEY, CDR2 SVGAGI. There are 15 residues in the CDR3. CDR3 protein: CASSSGTLYQETQYF. CDR3 coding DNA: TGTGCCAGCAGTTCCGGGACTCTGTACCAAGAGACCCAGTACTTC.

The chain has TRBV27 and TRBJ1-5; the D gene is possibly TRBD1 (6 bases). With 2 bases removed from V and 3 bases from J, the gap between germline ends came to 11 bases. This CDR3 region has 15 residues. The germline V gene has CDR1 MNHEY and CDR2 SMNVEV (reference sequence). CDR3 in amino acids: CASSLTGAYNQPQHF. The CDR3, as DNA: TGTGCCAGCAGTTTAACGGGGGCTTACAATCAGCCCCAGCATTTT.

Many counts were recorded for this clonotype. This rearrangement joins TRBV7-9 to TRBJ1-2; D is uncertain. This CDR3 comprises 14 residues. The V gene lost 1 base and the J gene lost 3 bases, with 9 bases spanning the gap. From germline, CDR1 is SEHNR and CDR2 FQNEAQ (reference sequence). CDR3 DNA sequence: TGTGCCAGCAGCTTAGGGGCCTCCGACTATGGCTACACCTTC. Translating it yields CASSLGASDYGYTF.

This clonotype was observed a few times. The chain employs TRBV10-3 and TRBJ2-3; TRBD2 matches 8 bases. The CDR3 spans 15 residues. Germline CDR1 and CDR2: ENHRY and SYGVKD. Trimming cost V 6 bases and J 2 bases; bases outside gene matches: 7. The CDR3 protein is CAISLSGGDTDTQYF. The CDR3 nucleotides read TGTGCCATCAGCTTGAGCGGGGGCGACACAGATACGCAGTATTTT.

CDR3 coding DNA: TGTGCCAGCAGCCAAAAAGGAGGATCGGGCGACGAGCAGTACTTC. As protein: CASSQKGGSGDEQYF. This chain uses TRBV4-2 with TRBJ2-7, with a tentative D call TRBD2 (5 bases). Germline assignment: CDR1 LGHNA and CDR2 YNFKEQ. V was pared by 2 bases and J by 5 bases, with 16 bases between. This CDR3 has 15 residues.

The chain couples TRBV12-3 or TRBV12-4 to TRBJ2-3; D not resolved. V dropped 10 bases and J dropped 5 bases, with 16 bases sitting between them. This CDR3 contains 13 residues. The CDR3 sequence: CAISSGGQDTQYF. The CDR3 coding sequence is TGTGCCATCAGCTCGGGTGGGCAAGATACGCAGTATTTT.

The V call is TRBV9, the J call TRBJ2-2; D is undetermined. The germline V gene has CDR1 SGDLS and CDR2 YYNGEE. The CDR3 length is 16 residues. Trimming took 0 bases from V and 0 from J, leaving 9 bases between them. Here the CDR3 reads CASSVGLLPNTGELFF. The CDR3 coding sequence is TGTGCCAGCAGCGTAGGGCTACTACCGAACACCGGGGAGCTGTTTTTT.

The table lists this clonotype with a few counts. DNA of the CDR3: TGTGCCAGCCGCCGAGACTGGATCGCGAACACCGGGGAGCTGTTTTTT. It translates to CASRRDWIANTGELFF. This rearrangement joins TRBV2 to TRBJ2-2; D is unresolved. Trimming stripped 8 bases from V and 0 bases from J, with 16 bases between. The V gene's germline CDR1 is SNHLY and CDR2 FYNNEI. This CDR3 is built from 16 residues.

This clonotype was recorded many times. The V and J genes are TRBV28 and TRBJ2-7; 9 bases are a match to TRBD2. The CDR3 is 14 residues long. V shed 2 bases, J shed 4 bases, and the junction held 3 bases outside the gene matches. Germline V lookup: CDR1 MDHEN, CDR2 SYDVKM. CDR3: CASSLLTSGYEQYF. CDR3 nucleotides: TGTGCCAGCAGTTTACTCACTAGCGGGTACGAGCAGTACTTC.

The chain links TRBV2 to TRBJ2-7; 7 nucleotides line up with TRBD1. The CDR3 consists of 14 residues. Per the germline V gene, CDR1 is SNHLY and CDR2 is FYNNEI. The J segment lost 12 bases and the V segment lost 6 bases, leaving 17 bases of the junction unmatched. The CDR3 sequence: CASRPGQTPPSLYF. The DNA of the CDR3 is TGTGCCAGCAGGCCGGGACAGACACCGCCTTCCTTGTACTTC.

This clonotype has just a few counts. Here the CDR3 DNA reads TGCGCCAGCAGCGACCCGGACAGGGGATATTTGATTGGGAATTCACCCCTCCACTTT. Its protein is CASSDPDRGYLIGNSPLHF. This chain uses TRBV5-1 with TRBJ1-6; TRBD1 matches at 9 bases. There are 19 residues in the CDR3. The germline V gene has CDR1 SGHRS and CDR2 YFSETQ. V was pared by 4 bases and J by 7 bases, with 18 bases of the junction left unmatched. Variable domain in full (rest from reference TRBV5-1 and TRBJ1-6): KAGVTQTPRYLIKTRGQQVTLSCSPISGHRSVSWYQQTPGQGLQFLFEYFSETQRNKGNFPGRFSGRQFSNSRSEMNVSTLELGDSALYLCASSDPDRGYLIGNSPLHFGNGTRLTVT.

This clonotype was observed a few times. The chain combines TRBV20-1 with TRBJ1-6, with D unclear. The CDR3 consists of 16 residues. Germline CDR1 DFQATT, CDR2 SNEGSKA (reference sequence). Between the trimmed V and J ends, which lost 0 bases and 9 bases, there was a span of 18 bases. In nucleotides, the CDR3 is TGCAGTGCTAGAGATAGGCCGGGAGATCCCCTTTCACCCCTCCACTTT. Translating it yields CSARDRPGDPLSPLHF.

The gene calls are TRBV7-2 and TRBJ2-7; maybe TRBD2 (6 bases). V gave up 5 bases and J gave up 0 bases, with 11 bases separating them. The CDR3 spans 14 residues. Germline V gives CDR1 SGHTA, CDR2 FQGNSA. CDR3 nucleotides: TGTGCCAGCAGCGACGTCGGGAGCTCCTACGAGCAGTACTTC. Its protein is CASSDVGSSYEQYF.

There are a few counts of this clonotype. The CDR3 nucleotides read TGTGCCAGCAGCCAAGATATACCGGGACAGGGGGCTTACGAGCAGTACTTC. Its translation is CASSQDIPGQGAYEQYF. This chain joins TRBV4-2 and TRBJ2-7; 12 positions match TRBD1. J was trimmed by 4 bases and V by 0 bases; bases with no gene match: 7. CDR3 length equals 17 residues. Germline V lookup: CDR1 LGHNA, CDR2 YNFKEQ.

The sample holds many counts of this clonotype. J is TRBJ2-2 and V is TRBV25-1; tentatively, D is TRBD2 (5 bases). The CDR3 runs to 12 residues. V was shortened by 1 base and J by 8 bases, with 5 bases between the two germline ends. Per the germline V gene, CDR1 is MGHDK and CDR2 is SYGVNS. In DNA, the CDR3 is TGTGCCAGCAGTGAATGGAGGGGGGAGCTGTTTTTT. Its protein product is CASSEWRGELFF.

This clonotype was found many times. The chain couples TRBV5-1 to TRBJ1-1; 7 positions match TRBD1. V lost 5 bases and J lost 3; bases outside the gene matches: 4. This CDR3 has 13 amino acids. From germline, CDR1 is SGHRS and CDR2 YFSETQ. CDR3 amino acids: CASRIDRDTEAFF. The CDR3 DNA follows: TGCGCCAGCAGGATAGACAGGGACACTGAAGCTTTCTTT.

The chain is built from TRBV27 and TRBJ2-3; 9 positions match TRBD1. Germline values: CDR1 MNHEY, CDR2 SMNVEV (reference sequence). The CDR3 loop spans 15 amino acids. Unmatched junction bases numbered 5, after V lost 6 bases and J lost 1 base. Here the CDR3 DNA reads TGTGCCAGCAGATACGGGGACAGGGGCACAGATACGCAGTATTTT. This sequence encodes CASRYGDRGTDTQYF.

This clonotype was seen at least ten times. The genes are TRBV20-1 and TRBJ1-5; D is undetermined. This CDR3 region has 15 residues. The germline gives CDR1 DFQATT, CDR2 SNEGSKA (reference sequence). Trimming pared 6 bases from V and 4 bases from J, leaving 19 bases between. As DNA, the CDR3 is TGCAGTGCCCGTGAGGGTGGGCGCCTAAATCAGCCCCAGCATTTT. It is translated as CSAREGGRLNQPQHF.